The rows below give T cell receptor beta chains drawn from one sample of a study of CD8 T cells in ankylosing spondylitis. One entry per CDR3 protein, called by TCRdb with MiXCR from the 5' RACE reads. The sample holds 400,000 or so distinct CDR3 sequences; about 24% are singletons and the top ten take 0.89%. Source material: blood, either unsorted or a sorted T cell fraction (not recorded which). Receptors were obtained from a male donor with ankylosing spondylitis. The CDR3 runs from the conserved cysteine through the conserved F or W. D genes are given only for firm matches. Clone size appears in some rows only: once, few, many, or a class for an expanded clone.

clone size	J gene	V gene	D gene	CDR3 protein	CDR3 DNA
NA	TRBJ2-1	TRBV6-1	NA	CALYRDPNEQFF	TGTGCCTTATACAGGGACCCCAATGAGCAGTTCTTC
NA	TRBJ2-3	TRBV7-2	TRBD2	CASSSGAGDTQYF	TGTGCCAGCAGCTCAGGAGCGGGGGATACGCAGTATTTT
NA	TRBJ2-4	TRBV29-1	NA	CSVEHLGPGVTKNIQYF	TGCAGCGTTGAGCATCTGGGCCCAGGGGTGACCAAAAACATTCAGTACTTC
NA	TRBJ2-1	TRBV20-1	NA	CSATRGNSYNEQFF	TGCAGTGCTACACGGGGGAACTCCTACAATGAGCAGTTCTTC
NA	TRBJ1-3	TRBV12-3/TRBV12-4	TRBD1	CASSLTGLGNTIYF	TGTGCCAGCAGTCTGACAGGGCTTGGAAACACCATATATTTT
few	TRBJ2-1	TRBV11-2	TRBD2	CASSWLVSGRSNEQFF	TGTGCCAGCAGCTGGCTGGTTAGCGGGAGGTCCAATGAGCAGTTCTTC
NA	TRBJ1-2	TRBV5-1	TRBD1	CASSTGTGNFYGYTF	TGCGCCAGCAGCACCGGGACAGGGAATTTCTATGGCTACACCTTC
few	TRBJ1-2	TRBV12-3/TRBV12-4	NA	CASSPAANYGYTF	TGTGCCAGCAGTCCAGCAGCTAACTATGGCTACACCTTC
few	TRBJ2-3	TRBV6-1	NA	CASSEPGRSADTQYF	TGTGCCAGCAGTGAGCCGGGGAGGTCAGCAGATACGCAGTATTTT
NA	TRBJ2-7	TRBV19	TRBD1	CASSIAGTGNYEQYF	TGTGCCAGTAGTATAGCCGGGACAGGGAACTACGAGCAGTACTTC
many	TRBJ2-5	TRBV12-3/TRBV12-4	TRBD2	CASSLWTSGQETQYF	TGTGCCAGCAGCCTTTGGACTAGCGGTCAAGAGACCCAGTACTTC
NA	TRBJ2-7	TRBV3-1	NA	CASSQVRQGHEQYF	TGTGCCAGCAGCCAAGTGCGGCAGGGGCACGAGCAGTACTTC